A selection of T cell receptor beta chains follows, all from one sample in a study of T cells expressing NK-cell markers. TCRdb reanalyzed the 5' RACE reads, giving one entry per CDR3 protein sequence and no DNA. The data include about 110,000 distinct CDR3 sequences; the top ten clones carry around a sixth. The sample comprised blood T cells: a sorted CD56 or NKG2C T cell subset, CD4+ or CD8+ T cells, or bulk PBMC T cells (not recorded which). Receptor source: a woman between 18 and 70 years old in good health. Both conserved end residues are part of each CDR3.

j_gene,v_gene,len,CDR3aa
TRBJ2-1,TRBV9,17,CASSVGRGEQGWDEQFF
TRBJ2-1,TRBV12-3/TRBV12-4,14,CASQGGGAGNEQFF
TRBJ2-1,TRBV5-1,16,CASSLATGSLDNEQFF
TRBJ1-2,TRBV9,14,CASSVGQDNYGYTF
TRBJ2-7,TRBV4-2,18,CASSHQGLAGPNSYEQYF
TRBJ2-1,TRBV9,19,CASSVRTSGGQGSYNEQFF
TRBJ2-5,TRBV6-2/TRBV6-3,17,CASSFDPGLAAQETQYF
TRBJ1-2,TRBV13,15,CASSLDGVLIGGYTF
TRBJ1-5,TRBV6-4,14,CASSQRGDNQPQHF
TRBJ1-1,TRBV11-3,14,CASSLGQPNTEAFF
TRBJ2-1,TRBV6-2/TRBV6-3,11,CASSYTHEQFF
TRBJ2-1,TRBV27,16,CASSPLAGGPGNEQFF
TRBJ2-1,TRBV4-2,16,CASSQDERAGYNEQFF
TRBJ2-2,TRBV4-1,18,CASRLTGTGGSKTGELFF
TRBJ2-1,TRBV20-1,17,CSARVGSKQRADNEQFF
TRBJ1-4,TRBV15,15,CATSRDRGYGEKLFF
TRBJ2-2,TRBV5-4,14,CATGGLPNTGELFF
TRBJ2-2,TRBV12-3/TRBV12-4,16,CASSLDPAMNTGELFF
TRBJ2-3,TRBV20-1,14,CSARLPPGTDTQYF
TRBJ2-1,TRBV20-1,12,CSAPLAYNEQFF
TRBJ2-3,TRBV27,13,CASSWLITDTQYF
TRBJ2-7,TRBV27,14,CASSLGAGSGEQYF
TRBJ2-1,TRBV5-6,12,CASSLSYNEQFF
TRBJ2-2,TRBV6-2/TRBV6-3,20,CASSHGGLAGDRPASGELFF
TRBJ2-6,TRBV7-9,14,CASSSGSLANVLTF
TRBJ1-2,TRBV21-1,13,CASSKAASGGYTF
TRBJ2-2,TRBV2,15,CARNRDDPPLGELFF
TRBJ1-5,TRBV27,17,CASSLSARGDGNQPQHF